The present TCR beta chain was sequenced within a study of T cells in Graves' hyperthyroidism and ophthalmopathy. Study background: Peripheral blood specimens were obtained at initial diagnosis, prior to any treatment.

RNA transcripts gave rise to amplified TCR beta CDR3 regions. Researchers ran a first-round RT-PCR on the TCR CDR3 using the HTBI primer set. TCRdb re-derived calls from the multiplex PCR reads in MiXCR, one entry per CDR3 protein. The sample yields some 620,000 distinct CDR3 sequences, about 16% seen once. Findings of the study overall: A model of 13 V-J pairs discriminated ophthalmopathy from stable hyperthyroidism.

This clonotype has at least ten counts. The antigen is undetermined. Germline lookup yields CDR1 SQVTM and CDR2 ANQGSEA. The CDR3 consists of 14 residues. V shed 3 bases and J shed 0 bases, with 11 bases lying between them. No progression to ophthalmopathy during 18 months of follow-up defined stable disease. The sample was blood. V gene TRBV29-1 combines with J gene TRBJ1-1; D is uncertain. The receptor was derived from a woman aged 25 to 39 with Graves' hyperthyroidism. The chain's CDR3 is CSVELGQMNTEAFF. CDR3 DNA sequence: TGCAGCGTTGAGTTAGGGCAGATGAACACTGAAGCTTTCTTT.